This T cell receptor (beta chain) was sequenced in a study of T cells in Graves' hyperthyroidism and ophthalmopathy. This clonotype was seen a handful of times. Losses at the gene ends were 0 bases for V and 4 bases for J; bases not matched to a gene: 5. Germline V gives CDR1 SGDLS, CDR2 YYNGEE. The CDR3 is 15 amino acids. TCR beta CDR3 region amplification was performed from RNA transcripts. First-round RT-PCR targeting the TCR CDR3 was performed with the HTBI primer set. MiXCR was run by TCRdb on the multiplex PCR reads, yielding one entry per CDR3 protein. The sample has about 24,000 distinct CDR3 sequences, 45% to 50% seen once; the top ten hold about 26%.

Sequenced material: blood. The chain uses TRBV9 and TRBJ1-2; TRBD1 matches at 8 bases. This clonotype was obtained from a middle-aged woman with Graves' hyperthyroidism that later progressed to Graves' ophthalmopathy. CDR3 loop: CASSVGGTGGYGYTF. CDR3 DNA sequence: TGTGCCAGCAGCGTAGGAGGCACAGGGGGCTATGGCTACACCTTC.